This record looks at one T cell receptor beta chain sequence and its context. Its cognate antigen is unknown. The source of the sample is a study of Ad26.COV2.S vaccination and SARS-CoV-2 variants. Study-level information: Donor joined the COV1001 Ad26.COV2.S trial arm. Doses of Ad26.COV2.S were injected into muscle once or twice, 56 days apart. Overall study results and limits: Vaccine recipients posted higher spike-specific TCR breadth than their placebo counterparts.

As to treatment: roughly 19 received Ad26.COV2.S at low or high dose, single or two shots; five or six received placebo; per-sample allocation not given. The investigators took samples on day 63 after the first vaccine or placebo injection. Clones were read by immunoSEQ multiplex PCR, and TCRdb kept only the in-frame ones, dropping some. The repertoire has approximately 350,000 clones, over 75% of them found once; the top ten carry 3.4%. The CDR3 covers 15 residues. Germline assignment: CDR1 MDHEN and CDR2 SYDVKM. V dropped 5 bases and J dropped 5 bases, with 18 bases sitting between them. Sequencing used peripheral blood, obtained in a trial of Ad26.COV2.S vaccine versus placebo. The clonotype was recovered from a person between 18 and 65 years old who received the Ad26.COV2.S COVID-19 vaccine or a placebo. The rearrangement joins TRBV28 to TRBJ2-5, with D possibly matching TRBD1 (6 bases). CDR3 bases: TGTGCCAGCAGTCCCAGTTGGGACACTCGGGAGACCCAGTACTTC. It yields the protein CASSPSWDTRETQYF.